This T cell receptor beta chain was retrieved from a study of molecular identifiers for immune sequencing clone quantification. Turning to the study itself: Replicates split RNA from about 20,000 or 100,000 naive CD8 cells five ways, and the researchers sequenced four portions. Study-level findings and limits: Clonotypes surpassing 20 RNA copies contained over 97% of effector molecules, versus under 1% in naive cells. Highly expanded clone sizes could be underestimated by identical TCR molecules sharing a barcode.

Looked up from germline, CDR1 is SGHAT and CDR2 is FQNNGV. CDR3 length equals 14 residues. Trimming took 3 bases from V and 7 from J; bases not matched to a gene: 5. Sorting defined naive CD8 T cells as CD8+CD4-CCR7+CD45RA+. Notes on this clonotype: Its antigen is undetermined.

TCRdb independently ran MiXCR on the PCR reads; one entry per CDR3 protein. In the table there are under 350,000 distinct CDR3 sequences, 24% of which are singletons. J is TRBJ2-1 and V is TRBV11-2; 8 bases align to TRBD2. The origin of this receptor is a human donor in good health. Some libraries in this study had Jurkat cell RNA spiked in. The sample was naive CD8+ T cells from blood, with Jurkat cell RNA spiked in. Documented subset: FACS-sorted CD8+CD4-CCR7+CD45RA+ naive T cells. The CDR3 DNA reads TGTGCCAGCAGCTTTCCCGGGGGGGCTAATGAGCAGTTCTTC. It specifies CASSFPGGANEQFF.